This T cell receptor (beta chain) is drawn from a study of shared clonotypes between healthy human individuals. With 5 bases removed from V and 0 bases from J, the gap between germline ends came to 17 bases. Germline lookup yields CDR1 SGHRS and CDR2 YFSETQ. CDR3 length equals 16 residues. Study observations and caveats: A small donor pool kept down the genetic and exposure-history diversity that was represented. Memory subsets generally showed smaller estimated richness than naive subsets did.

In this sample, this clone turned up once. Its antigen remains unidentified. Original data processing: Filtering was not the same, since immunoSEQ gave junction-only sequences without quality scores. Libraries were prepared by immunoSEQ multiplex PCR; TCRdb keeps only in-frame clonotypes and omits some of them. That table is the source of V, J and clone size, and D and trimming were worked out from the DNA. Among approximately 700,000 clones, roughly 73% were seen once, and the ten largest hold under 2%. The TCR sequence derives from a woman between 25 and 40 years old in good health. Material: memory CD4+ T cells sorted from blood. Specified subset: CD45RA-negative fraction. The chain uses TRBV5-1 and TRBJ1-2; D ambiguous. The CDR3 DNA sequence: TGCGCCAGCAGGGCCCCATACTCCGGAGCTAACTATGGCTACACCTTC. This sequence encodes CASRAPYSGANYGYTF.